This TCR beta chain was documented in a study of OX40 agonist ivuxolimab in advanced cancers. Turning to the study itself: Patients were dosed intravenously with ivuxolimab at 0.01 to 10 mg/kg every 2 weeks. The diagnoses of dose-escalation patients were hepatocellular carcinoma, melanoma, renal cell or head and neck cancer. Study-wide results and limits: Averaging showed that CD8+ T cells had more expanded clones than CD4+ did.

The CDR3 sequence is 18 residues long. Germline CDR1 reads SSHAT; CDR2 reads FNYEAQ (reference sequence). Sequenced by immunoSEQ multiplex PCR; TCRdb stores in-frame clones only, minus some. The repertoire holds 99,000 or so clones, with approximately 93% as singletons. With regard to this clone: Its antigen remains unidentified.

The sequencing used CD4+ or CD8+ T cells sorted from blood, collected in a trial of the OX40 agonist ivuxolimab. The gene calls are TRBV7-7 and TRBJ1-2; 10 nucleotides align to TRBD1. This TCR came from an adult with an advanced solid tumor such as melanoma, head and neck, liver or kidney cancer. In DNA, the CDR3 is TGTGCTGGCAGCTTAGAGAGTGAGACAGGGGGCGCAGACTATGGCTACACCTTC. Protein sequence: CAGSLESETGGADYGYTF. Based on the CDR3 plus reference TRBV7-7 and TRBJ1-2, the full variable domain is GAGVSQSPRYKVTKRGQDVTLRCDPISSHATLYWYQQALGQGPEFLTYFNYEAQPDKSGLPSDRFSAERPEGSISTLTIQRTEQRDSAMYRCAGSLESETGGADYGYTFGSGTRLTVV.